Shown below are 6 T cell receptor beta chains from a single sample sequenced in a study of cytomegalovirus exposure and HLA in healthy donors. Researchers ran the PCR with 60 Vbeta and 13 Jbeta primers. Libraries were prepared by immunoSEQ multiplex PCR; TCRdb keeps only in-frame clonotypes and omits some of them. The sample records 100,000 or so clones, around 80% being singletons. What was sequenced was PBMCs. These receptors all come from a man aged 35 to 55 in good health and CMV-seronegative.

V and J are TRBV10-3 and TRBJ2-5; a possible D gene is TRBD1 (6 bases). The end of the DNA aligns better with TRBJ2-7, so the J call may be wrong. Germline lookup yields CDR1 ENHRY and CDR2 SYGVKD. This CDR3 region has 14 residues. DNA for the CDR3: TGTGCCATCAGTGGGACAGATCGATCCTACGAGCAGTACTTC. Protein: CAISGTDRSYEQYF.

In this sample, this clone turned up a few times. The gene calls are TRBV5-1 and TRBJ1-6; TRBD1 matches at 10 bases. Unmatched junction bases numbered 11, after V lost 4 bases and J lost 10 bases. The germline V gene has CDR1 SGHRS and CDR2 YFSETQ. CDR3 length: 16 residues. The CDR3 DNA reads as TGCGCCAGCAGCCCCTTCCGGGACAGGGGTACCTCACCCCTCCACTTT. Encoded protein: CASSPFRDRGTSPLHF.

CDR3 bases: TGTGCCAGTAGTAAGACAGGGGCCCGGGATACGCAGTATTTT. This codes for CASSKTGARDTQYF. The V call is TRBV19, the J call TRBJ2-3; 8 bases are a match to TRBD1. V was pared by 4 bases and J by 6 bases, with 6 bases of the junction left unmatched. The CDR3 runs to 14 residues. Germline CDR1 reads LNHDA; CDR2 reads SQIVND (reference sequence).

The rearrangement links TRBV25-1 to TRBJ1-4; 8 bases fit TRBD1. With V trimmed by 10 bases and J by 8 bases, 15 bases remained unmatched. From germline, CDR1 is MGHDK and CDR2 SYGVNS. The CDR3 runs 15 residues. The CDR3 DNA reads TGTGCCACCTCCATCCTGACAGGGGTTGTGGAAAAACTGTTTTTT. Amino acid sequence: CATSILTGVVEKLFF.

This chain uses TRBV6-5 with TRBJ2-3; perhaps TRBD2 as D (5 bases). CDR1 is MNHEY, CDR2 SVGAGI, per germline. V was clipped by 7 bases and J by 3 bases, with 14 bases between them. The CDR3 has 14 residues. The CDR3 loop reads CASTQLGSTDTQYF. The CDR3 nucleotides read TGTGCCAGCACCCAACTTGGGAGTACAGATACGCAGTATTTT.

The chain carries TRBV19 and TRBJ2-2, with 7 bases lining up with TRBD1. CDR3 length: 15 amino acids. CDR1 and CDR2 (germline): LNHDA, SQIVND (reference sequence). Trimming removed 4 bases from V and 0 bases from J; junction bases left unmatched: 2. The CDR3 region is CASSSGTANTGELFF. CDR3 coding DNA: TGTGCCAGTAGTAGTGGGACAGCGAACACCGGGGAGCTGTTTTTT.